This T cell receptor beta chain was recovered during a study of T cell responses to AZD1222 COVID-19 vaccine. Regarding the study as a whole: Donors were chiefly white British, with a greater number of females, and clonal diversity was perhaps underestimated. Once two AZD1222 doses were given, Spike-specific TCR breadth and depth went up. Sampled repertoires all dated from after the peak T cell response. In the spike-specific TCR repertoire, nearly half reportedly target unmutated variant regions.

Comment on this clone: Its matching antigen is unknown.

The length of the CDR3 is 16 residues. Trimming took 0 bases from V and 0 from J, leaving 12 bases between them. Germline V gives CDR1 SGHRS, CDR2 YFSETQ. TCRdb keeps only in-frame clones here, not all; method: immunoSEQ multiplex PCR. The table records 160,000 or so clones, about 91% of them present only once. The source material was peripheral blood, sampled 28 days after the second AZD1222 dose. This chain connects TRBV5-1 to TRBJ1-1; D gene unclear. This receptor was obtained from an adult who received the AZD1222 COVID-19 vaccine. CDR3 sequence (DNA): TGCGCCAGCAGCTTGGGTATCGGGAACATGAACACTGAAGCTTTCTTT. This gives the protein CASSLGIGNMNTEAFF. The full variable domain, in which reference TRBV5-1 and TRBJ1-1 provide the parts outside the CDR3, is KAGVTQTPRYLIKTRGQQVTLSCSPISGHRSVSWYQQTPGQGLQFLFEYFSETQRNKGNFPGRFSGRQFSNSRSEMNVSTLELGDSALYLCASSLGIGNMNTEAFFGQGTRLTVV.